The entry that follows covers one T cell receptor beta chain sequence. Its antigen is unknown. This CDR3 has 15 amino acids. V lost 5 bases to trimming and J lost 4 bases, with 14 bases between them. Germline CDR1 is SNHLY and CDR2 is FYNNEI. This sample is part of a study of T cell responses to AZD1222 COVID-19 vaccine. Second-dose intervals of approximately 4 or approximately 12 weeks were pooled. Study-level points and caveats: Vaccination with two AZD1222 doses was followed by a rise in Spike-specific TCR breadth and depth. Samples come after the peak T cell response, not at day 14.

Here immunoSEQ multiplex PCR was the method, and the copy in TCRdb shows in-frame clones only, minus some. The table lists 80,000 to 100,000 clones, 85% to 90% of them singletons. The origin of this receptor is an adult who received the AZD1222 COVID-19 vaccine. V is TRBV2 and J is TRBJ1-4; tentatively, D is TRBD1 (5 bases). This specimen was peripheral blood, taken 28 days after the second AZD1222 dose. The chain's CDR3 is CASSRDEGSNEKLFF. The CDR3 nucleotides read TGTGCCAGCAGTAGAGACGAGGGGAGTAATGAAAAACTGTTTTTT.